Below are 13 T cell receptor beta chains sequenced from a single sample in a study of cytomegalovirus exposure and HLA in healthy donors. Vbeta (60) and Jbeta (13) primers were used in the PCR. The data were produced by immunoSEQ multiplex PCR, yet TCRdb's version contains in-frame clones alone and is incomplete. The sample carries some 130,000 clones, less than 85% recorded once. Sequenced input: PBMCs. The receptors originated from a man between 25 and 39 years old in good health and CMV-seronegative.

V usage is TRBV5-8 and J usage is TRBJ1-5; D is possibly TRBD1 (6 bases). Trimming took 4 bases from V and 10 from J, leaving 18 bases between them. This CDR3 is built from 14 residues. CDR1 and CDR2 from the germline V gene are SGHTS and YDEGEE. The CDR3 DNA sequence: TGTGCCAGCAGCCCCTGGACAGAACTCGTACCCCAGCATTTT. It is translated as CASSPWTELVPQHF.

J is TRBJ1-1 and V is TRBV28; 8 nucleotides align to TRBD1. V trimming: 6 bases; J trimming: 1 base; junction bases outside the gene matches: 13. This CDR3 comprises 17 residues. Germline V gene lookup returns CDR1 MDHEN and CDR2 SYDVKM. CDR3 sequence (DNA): TGTGCCAGCAGCGGACAGGGTCCCCCCGGTAGGAACACTGAAGCTTTCTTT. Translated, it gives CASSGQGPPGRNTEAFF.

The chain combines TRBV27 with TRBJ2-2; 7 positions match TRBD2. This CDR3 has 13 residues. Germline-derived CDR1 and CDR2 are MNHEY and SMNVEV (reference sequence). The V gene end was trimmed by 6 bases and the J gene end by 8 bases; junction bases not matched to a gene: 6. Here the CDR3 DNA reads TGTGCCAGCAGCCTTAGCGGGTTTGGGGAGCTGTTTTTT. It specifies CASSLSGFGELFF.

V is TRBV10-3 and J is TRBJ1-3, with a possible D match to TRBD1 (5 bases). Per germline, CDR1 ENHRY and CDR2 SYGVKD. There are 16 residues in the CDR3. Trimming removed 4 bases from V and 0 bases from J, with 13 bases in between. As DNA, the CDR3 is TGTGCCATCAGTGTTCAGGGAAGGGGCTCTGGAAACACCATATATTTT. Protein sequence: CAISVQGRGSGNTIYF.

CDR3 amino acids: CASSPRDRGGGYTF. The CDR3 bases are TGTGCCAGCAGCCCCCGGGACAGGGGTGGAGGCTACACCTTC. The V gene is TRBV5-6, the J gene TRBJ1-2; 10 bases are a match to TRBD1. This CDR3 is built from 14 residues. The germline gives CDR1 SGHDT, CDR2 YYEEEE. Germline trimming cut 4 bases from V and 8 bases from J; bases unmatched to any gene: 8.

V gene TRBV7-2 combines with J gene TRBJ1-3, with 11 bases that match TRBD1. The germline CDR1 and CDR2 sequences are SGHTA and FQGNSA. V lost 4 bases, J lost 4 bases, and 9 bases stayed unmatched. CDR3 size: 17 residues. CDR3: CASSSRRDRGWGNTIYF. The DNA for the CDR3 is TGTGCCAGCAGCTCAAGACGGGACAGGGGGTGGGGAAACACCATATATTTT. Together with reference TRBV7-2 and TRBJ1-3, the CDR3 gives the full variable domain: GAGVSQSPSNKVTEKGKDVELRCDPISGHTALYWYRQSLGQGLEFLIYFQGNSAPDKSGLPSDRFSAERTGGSVSTLTIQRTQQEDSAVYLCASSSRRDRGWGNTIYFGEGSWLTVV.

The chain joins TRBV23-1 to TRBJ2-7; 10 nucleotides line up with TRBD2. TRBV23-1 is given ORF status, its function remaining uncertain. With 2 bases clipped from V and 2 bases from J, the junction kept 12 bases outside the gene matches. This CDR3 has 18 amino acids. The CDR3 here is CASSQDPGLAEDPYEQYF. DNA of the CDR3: TGCGCCAGCAGTCAAGACCCCGGACTAGCGGAGGACCCCTACGAGCAGTACTTC.

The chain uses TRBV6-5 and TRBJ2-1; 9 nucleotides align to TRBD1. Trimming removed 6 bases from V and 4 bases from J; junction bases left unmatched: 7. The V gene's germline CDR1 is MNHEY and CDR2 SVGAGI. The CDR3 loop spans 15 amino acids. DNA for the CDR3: TGTGCCAGCAGCTACGACAGGGGGAGATACAATGAGCAGTTCTTC. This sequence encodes CASSYDRGRYNEQFF.

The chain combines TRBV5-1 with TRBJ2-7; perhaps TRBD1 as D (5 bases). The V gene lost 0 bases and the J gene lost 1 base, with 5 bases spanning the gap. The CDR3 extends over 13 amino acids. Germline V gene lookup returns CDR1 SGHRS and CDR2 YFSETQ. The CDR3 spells CASSLEGSYEQYF. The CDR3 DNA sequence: TGCGCCAGCAGCTTGGAGGGGTCCTACGAGCAGTACTTC.

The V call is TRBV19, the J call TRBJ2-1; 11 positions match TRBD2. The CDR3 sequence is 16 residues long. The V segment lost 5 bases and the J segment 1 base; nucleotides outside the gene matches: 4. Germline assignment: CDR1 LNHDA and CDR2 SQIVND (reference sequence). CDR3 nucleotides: TGTGCCAGTAGTCGACTAGCGGGATTATCCTACAATGAGCAGTTCTTC. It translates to CASSRLAGLSYNEQFF.

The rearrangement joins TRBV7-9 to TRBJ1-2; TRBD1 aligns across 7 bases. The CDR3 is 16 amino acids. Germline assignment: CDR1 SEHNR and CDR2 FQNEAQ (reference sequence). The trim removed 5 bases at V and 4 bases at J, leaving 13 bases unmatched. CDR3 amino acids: CASSRRTGRFGYGYTF. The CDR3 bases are TGTGCCAGCAGCCGAAGGACAGGTCGGTTCGGCTATGGCTACACCTTC.

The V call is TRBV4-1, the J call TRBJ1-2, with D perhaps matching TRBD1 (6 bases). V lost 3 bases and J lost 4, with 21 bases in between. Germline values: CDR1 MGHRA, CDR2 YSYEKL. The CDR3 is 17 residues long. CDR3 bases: TGCGCCAGCAGCCAGCTACAACCTGGACAGTTCTCCTATGGCTACACCTTC. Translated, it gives CASSQLQPGQFSYGYTF.

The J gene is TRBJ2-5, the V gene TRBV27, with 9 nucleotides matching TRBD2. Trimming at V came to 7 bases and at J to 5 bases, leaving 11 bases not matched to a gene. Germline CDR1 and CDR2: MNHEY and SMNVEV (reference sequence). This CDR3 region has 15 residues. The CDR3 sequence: CASTTGTSSLETQYF. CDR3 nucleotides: TGTGCCAGCACTACGGGGACTAGCTCGTTGGAGACCCAGTACTTC.